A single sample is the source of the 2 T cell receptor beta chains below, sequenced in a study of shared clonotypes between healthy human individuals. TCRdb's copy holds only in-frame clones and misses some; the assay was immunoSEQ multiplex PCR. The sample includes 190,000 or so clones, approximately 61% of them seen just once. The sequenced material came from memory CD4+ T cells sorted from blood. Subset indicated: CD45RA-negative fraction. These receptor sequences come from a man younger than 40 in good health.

The CDR3 here is CASSYFGATTEAFF. The CDR3 DNA reads TGTGCCAGCAGTTACTTTGGGGCTACCACTGAAGCTTTCTTT. This rearrangement joins TRBV6-5 to TRBJ1-1; tentatively, D is TRBD1 (5 bases). The CDR3 is made up of 14 amino acids. Germline V gives CDR1 MNHEY, CDR2 SVGAGI. V was shortened by 1 base and J by 4 bases, with 10 bases between the two germline ends.

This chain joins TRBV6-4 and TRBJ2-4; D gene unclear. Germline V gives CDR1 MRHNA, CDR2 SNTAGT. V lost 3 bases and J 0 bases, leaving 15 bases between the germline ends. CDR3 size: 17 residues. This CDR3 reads CASSEARPVLAKNIQYF. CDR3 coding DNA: TGTGCCAGCAGTGAAGCCCGGCCTGTGCTAGCCAAAAACATTCAGTACTTC.